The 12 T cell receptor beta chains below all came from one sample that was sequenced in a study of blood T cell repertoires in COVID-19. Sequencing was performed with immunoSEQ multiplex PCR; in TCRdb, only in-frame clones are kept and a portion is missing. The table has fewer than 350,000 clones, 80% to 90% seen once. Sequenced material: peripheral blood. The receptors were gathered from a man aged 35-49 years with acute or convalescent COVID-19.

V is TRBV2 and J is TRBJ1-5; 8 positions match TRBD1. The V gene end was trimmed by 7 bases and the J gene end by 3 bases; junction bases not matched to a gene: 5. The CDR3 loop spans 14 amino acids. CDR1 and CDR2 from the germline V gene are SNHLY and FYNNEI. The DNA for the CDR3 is TGTGCCAGCAACTCGGACAGGGACAATCAGCCCCAGCATTTT. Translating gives CASNSDRDNQPQHF. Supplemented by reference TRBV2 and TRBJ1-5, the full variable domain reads EPEVTQTPSHQVTQMGQEVILRCVPISNHLYFYWYRQILGQKVEFLVSFYNNEISEKSEIFDDQFSVERPDGSNFTLKIRSTKLEDSAMYFCASNSDRDNQPQHFGDGTRLSIL.

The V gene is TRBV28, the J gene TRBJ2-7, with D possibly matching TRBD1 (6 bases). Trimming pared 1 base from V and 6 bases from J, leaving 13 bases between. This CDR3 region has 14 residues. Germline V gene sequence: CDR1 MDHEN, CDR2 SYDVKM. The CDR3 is CASSLSNRALEQYF. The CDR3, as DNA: TGTGCCAGCAGTTTATCTAACAGGGCCCTCGAGCAGTACTTC.

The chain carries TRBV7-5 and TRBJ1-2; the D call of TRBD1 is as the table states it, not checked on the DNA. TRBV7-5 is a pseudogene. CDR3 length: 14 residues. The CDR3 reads CARPRQELVYGYTF. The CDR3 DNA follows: TGTGCCAGACCTAGACAGGAGCTCGTCTATGGCTACACCTTC.

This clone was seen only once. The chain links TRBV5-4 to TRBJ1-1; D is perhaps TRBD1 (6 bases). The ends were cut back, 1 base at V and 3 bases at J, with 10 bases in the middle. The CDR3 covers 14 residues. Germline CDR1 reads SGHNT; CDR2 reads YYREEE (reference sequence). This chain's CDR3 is CASSLLQGYTEAFF. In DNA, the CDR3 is TGTGCCAGCAGCTTGTTACAGGGATACACTGAAGCTTTCTTT.

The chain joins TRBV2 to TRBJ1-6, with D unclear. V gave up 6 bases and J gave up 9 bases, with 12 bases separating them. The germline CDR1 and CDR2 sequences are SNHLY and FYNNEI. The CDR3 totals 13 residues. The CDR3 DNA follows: TGTGCCAGCAGCCTCAGGTCAGGTTCACCCCTCCACTTT. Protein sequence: CASSLRSGSPLHF.

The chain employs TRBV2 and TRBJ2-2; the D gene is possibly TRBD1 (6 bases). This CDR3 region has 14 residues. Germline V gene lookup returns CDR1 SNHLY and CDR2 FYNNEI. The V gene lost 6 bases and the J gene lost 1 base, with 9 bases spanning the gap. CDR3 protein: CASRQGMNTGELFF. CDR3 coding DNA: TGTGCCAGCAGACAGGGCATGAACACCGGGGAGCTGTTTTTT.

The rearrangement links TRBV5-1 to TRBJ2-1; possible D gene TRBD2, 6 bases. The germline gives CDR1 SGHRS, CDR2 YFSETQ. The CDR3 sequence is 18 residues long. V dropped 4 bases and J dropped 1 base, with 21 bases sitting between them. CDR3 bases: TGCGCCAGCAGCCTCGGAAGGGACGGGGGTCGGTCCTACAATGAGCAGTTCTTC. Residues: CASSLGRDGGRSYNEQFF.

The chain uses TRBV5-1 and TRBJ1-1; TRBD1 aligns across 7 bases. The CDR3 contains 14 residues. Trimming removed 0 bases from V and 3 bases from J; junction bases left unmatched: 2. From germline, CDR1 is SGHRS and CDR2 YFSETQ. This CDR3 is CASSLAGGDTEAFF. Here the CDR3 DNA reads TGCGCCAGCAGCTTGGCAGGGGGTGACACTGAAGCTTTCTTT.

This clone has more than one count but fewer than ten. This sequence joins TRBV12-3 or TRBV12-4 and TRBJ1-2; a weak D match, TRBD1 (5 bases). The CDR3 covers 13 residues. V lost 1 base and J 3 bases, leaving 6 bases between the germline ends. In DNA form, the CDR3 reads TGTGCCAGCAGTTTAGAGGGGTACTATGGCTACACCTTC. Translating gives CASSLEGYYGYTF.

The CDR3 sequence: CASSDFKGTENNSPLHF. CDR3 nucleotides: TGTGCCAGCAGTGACTTCAAGGGGACAGAGAATAATTCACCCCTCCACTTT. The V gene is TRBV6-1, the J gene TRBJ1-6, with 7 bases that match TRBD1. The V and J ends lost 3 bases and 5 bases, in that order; junction bases with no gene match: 10. This CDR3 region has 17 residues. Germline lookup yields CDR1 MNHNS and CDR2 SASEGT.

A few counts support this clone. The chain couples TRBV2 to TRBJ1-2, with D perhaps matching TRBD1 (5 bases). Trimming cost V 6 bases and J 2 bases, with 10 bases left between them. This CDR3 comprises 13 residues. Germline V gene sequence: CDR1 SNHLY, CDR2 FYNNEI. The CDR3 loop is CASSPDINYGYTF. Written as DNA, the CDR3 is TGTGCCAGCAGCCCGGACATCAACTATGGCTACACCTTC.

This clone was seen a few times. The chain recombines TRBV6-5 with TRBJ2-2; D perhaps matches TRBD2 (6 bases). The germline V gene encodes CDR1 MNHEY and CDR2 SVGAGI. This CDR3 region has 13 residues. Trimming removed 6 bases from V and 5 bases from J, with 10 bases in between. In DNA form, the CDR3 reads TGTGCCAGCAGCGAGGCGGGGACCGGGGAGCTGTTTTTT. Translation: CASSEAGTGELFF.